These 19 T cell receptor beta chains were sequenced from one sample in a study of beta chain features in type 1 diabetes. Study conclusions and caveats: Shorter TCRB CDR3s, moderately but significantly so, marked every one of the four CD4+ subsets in Type 1 diabetes patients.

The authors reverse transcribed all of the isolated RNA, so sequencing captured expressed TCRB transcripts. Here immunoSEQ multiplex PCR was the method, and the copy in TCRdb shows in-frame clones only, minus some. Here the sample spans tens of thousands of clones, 40% to 65% being singletons. For these receptors, no antigen is known. Sample: Tregs from blood. The receptors derive from a woman in her thirties or forties with type 1 diabetes.

The chain is built from TRBV19 and TRBJ2-1, with 8 positions matching TRBD1. The V gene end was trimmed by 3 bases and the J gene end by 9 bases; junction bases not matched to a gene: 4. Germline CDR1 LNHDA, CDR2 SQIVND (reference sequence). This CDR3 contains 13 residues. The chain's CDR3 is CASSMTGDGEQFF. The CDR3, as DNA: TGTGCCAGTAGTATGACAGGGGATGGTGAGCAGTTCTTC.

The chain is built from TRBV16 and TRBJ1-2; a weak D match, TRBD1 (5 bases). Germline V CDR1 and CDR2: KGHSY, FQNENV. Trimming took 0 bases from V and 6 from J, leaving 11 bases between them. The CDR3 consists of 14 residues. In DNA form, the CDR3 reads TGTGCCAGCAGCCAATCTGGGGCCCTTCATGGCTACACCTTC. Protein product: CASSQSGALHGYTF.

There are many counts of this clone. The genes are TRBV28 and TRBJ1-5, with no clear D. This CDR3 region has 11 residues. CDR1 is MDHEN and CDR2 is SYDVKM in the germline V gene. V lost 8 bases, J lost 2 bases, and 4 bases lay in between. CDR3: CASGRNQPQHF. The CDR3 DNA is TGTGCCAGCGGGCGCAATCAGCCCCAGCATTTT.

This clone appeared a few times. The rearrangement links TRBV11-2 to TRBJ2-7, with D possibly being TRBD2 (5 bases). V lost 1 base, J lost 6 bases, and 10 bases lay in between. This CDR3 spans 13 amino acids. CDR1 SGHAT and CDR2 FQNNGV come from the germline V gene. Written as DNA, the CDR3 is TGTGCCAGCAGCTTAGTGACGGGGAGCGAGCAGTACTTC. Amino acids: CASSLVTGSEQYF.

The rearrangement uses TRBV18 and TRBJ1-1; tentatively, D is TRBD1 (5 bases). Deletions cut 3 bases from V and 3 bases from J, with 11 bases between. The CDR3 is 14 residues long. Germline V gives CDR1 KGHSH, CDR2 LQKENI. The DNA for the CDR3 is TGTGCCAGCTCACCCATAGGGACTGACACTGAAGCTTTCTTT. Translation: CASSPIGTDTEAFF.

The V gene is TRBV11-2, the J gene TRBJ1-4; 9 positions agree with TRBD1. The CDR3 covers 15 residues. Trimming cost V 5 bases and J 10 bases; bases outside gene matches: 11. Looked up from germline, CDR1 is SGHAT and CDR2 is FQNNGV. CDR3 region: CASSPAGTGSGKLFF. CDR3 coding DNA: TGTGCCAGCAGCCCCGCCGGGACAGGGAGTGGAAAACTGTTTTTT.

This sequence joins TRBV7-2 and TRBJ1-1; D remains ambiguous. This CDR3 is 13 amino acids long. Germline V gene sequence: CDR1 SGHTA, CDR2 FQGNSA. With 3 bases removed from V and 5 bases from J, the gap between germline ends came to 10 bases. CDR3 amino acids: CASSLSSGTEAFF. CDR3 in DNA: TGTGCCAGCAGCTTGAGTTCGGGGACTGAAGCTTTCTTT.

This rearrangement joins TRBV6-5 to TRBJ2-2, with 11 bases identical to TRBD2. The CDR3 runs to 14 residues. V was clipped by 6 bases and J by 7 bases; unmatched bases: 4. Per germline, CDR1 MNHEY and CDR2 SVGAGI. The CDR3 bases are TGTGCCAGCAGGCCGACTAGCGGGGTCGGGGAGCTGTTTTTT. Translation: CASRPTSGVGELFF.

This chain connects TRBV6-1 to TRBJ1-4, with 8 bases matching TRBD1. Germline V gene data show CDR1 as MNHNS and CDR2 as SASEGT. V trimming: 3 bases; J trimming: 7 bases; junction bases outside the gene matches: 7. The CDR3 sequence is 15 residues long. The CDR3 nucleotides read TGTGCCAGCAGTGACTTAGGGACAGGCTTTGAAAAACTGTTTTTT. Protein product: CASSDLGTGFEKLFF.

This rearrangement joins TRBV9 to TRBJ2-3; D is unresolved. CDR3 length: 12 amino acids. Looked up from germline, CDR1 is SGDLS and CDR2 is YYNGEE. V dropped 3 bases and J dropped 8 bases, with 10 bases sitting between them. The CDR3 nucleotides are TGTGCCAGCAGCGAGTCATCAGGTACGCAGTATTTT. Translating it yields CASSESSGTQYF.

There are a few counts of this clone. The V and J genes are TRBV5-1 and TRBJ2-3, with TRBD1 matching 8 bases. V shed 0 bases, J shed 3 bases, and the junction held 6 bases outside the gene matches. Germline assignment: CDR1 SGHRS and CDR2 YFSETQ. The CDR3 covers 16 residues. CDR3 amino acids: CASSLGQGARTDTQYF. CDR3 nucleotide sequence: TGCGCCAGCAGCTTGGGGCAGGGGGCGAGGACAGATACGCAGTATTTT.

The V gene is TRBV28, the J gene TRBJ1-2; no definite D call. The germline V and J ends were trimmed by 2 bases and 2 bases, with 9 bases remaining between them. CDR3 length: 14 amino acids. Germline CDR1 reads MDHEN; CDR2 reads SYDVKM. The CDR3: CASSLPRLNYGYTF. In DNA, the CDR3 is TGTGCCAGCAGTTTACCCAGGCTGAACTATGGCTACACCTTC.

The V and J genes are TRBV6-5 and TRBJ2-2; TRBD1 matches at 8 bases. This CDR3 is built from 13 residues. Germline CDR1 and CDR2: MNHEY and SVGAGI. J lost 5 bases, V lost 6 bases, and 2 bases had no gene match. The CDR3 reads CASSRQGTGELFF. In nucleotides, the CDR3 is TGTGCCAGCAGCCGACAGGGGACCGGGGAGCTGTTTTTT.

The chain employs TRBV6-6 and TRBJ2-7, with 7 bases identical to TRBD1. The CDR3 covers 14 residues. V was clipped by 6 bases and J by 5 bases; unmatched bases: 10. Germline-derived CDR1 and CDR2 are MNHNY and SVGAGI (reference sequence). CDR3 DNA: TGTGCCAGCAGGGGTTCCGGGACAGAGAACGAGCAGTACTTC. This gives the protein CASRGSGTENEQYF.

The V call is TRBV4-3, the J call TRBJ1-6, with a weak D call TRBD1 (5 bases). Germline CDR1 LGHNA, CDR2 YSLEER. V shed 0 bases and J shed 7 bases, with 10 bases lying between them. This CDR3 has 15 amino acids. The CDR3 DNA reads TGCGCCAGCAGCCAAGATCCAGGGCGGAATTCACCCCTCCACTTT. As protein: CASSQDPGRNSPLHF.

CDR3 coding DNA: TGTGCCAGCGGGCCATACGAGCAGTACTTC. Its protein product is CASGPYEQYF. V is TRBV28 and J is TRBJ2-7; D remains ambiguous. The length of the CDR3 is 10 residues. CDR1 and CDR2 (germline): MDHEN, SYDVKM. V lost 8 bases and J 4 bases, leaving 6 bases between the germline ends.

This chain uses TRBV5-1 with TRBJ1-2; D ambiguous. V lost 0 bases, J lost 5 bases, and 5 bases lay in between. This CDR3 spans 12 amino acids. Germline lookup yields CDR1 SGHRS and CDR2 YFSETQ. CDR3 in DNA: TGCGCCAGCAGCTTGGACGGGTATGGCTACACCTTC. Amino acid sequence: CASSLDGYGYTF.

V is TRBV2 and J is TRBJ2-3, with a weak D call TRBD2 (6 bases). This CDR3 has 15 amino acids. V lost 7 bases and J lost 5, with 19 bases in between. The germline CDR1 and CDR2 sequences are SNHLY and FYNNEI. The CDR3 here is CASIPEGSSQDTQYF. As DNA, the CDR3 is TGTGCCAGCATCCCGGAGGGCTCGTCCCAAGATACGCAGTATTTT.

Comments on this clone: This specimen includes other DNA sequences encoding the same CDR3. The chain is built from TRBV6-5 and TRBJ1-6; D gene unclear. The CDR3 totals 14 residues. CDR1 MNHEY and CDR2 SVGAGI come from the germline V gene. V lost 11 bases and J lost 0, with 11 bases in between. This CDR3 reads CAAAESSYNSPLHF. The CDR3 region has the DNA TGTGCCGCCGCGGAAAGCTCCTATAATTCACCCCTCCACTTT.